This TCR beta chain was obtained from a study of control samples from healthy donors and cancer patients. CDR3 length: 12 residues. Germline V gene sequence: CDR1 MNHEY, CDR2 SMNVEV (reference sequence). Trimming took off 7 bases at V and 7 bases at J, with 10 bases between the two ends. Assay used: immunoSEQ multiplex PCR; TCRdb lists only in-frame clones, some missing. This sample has 60,000 to 75,000 clones; under 90% occur once, and the top ten carry approximately 30%. This TCR was recovered from a man over 45 in good health. The sample was blood. The chain links TRBV27 to TRBJ2-2, with D perhaps being TRBD1 or TRBD2 (5 bases each). CDR3 DNA sequence: TGTGCCAGCACCAAGGGACGCGGGGAGCTGTTTTTT. Its translation is CASTKGRGELFF.